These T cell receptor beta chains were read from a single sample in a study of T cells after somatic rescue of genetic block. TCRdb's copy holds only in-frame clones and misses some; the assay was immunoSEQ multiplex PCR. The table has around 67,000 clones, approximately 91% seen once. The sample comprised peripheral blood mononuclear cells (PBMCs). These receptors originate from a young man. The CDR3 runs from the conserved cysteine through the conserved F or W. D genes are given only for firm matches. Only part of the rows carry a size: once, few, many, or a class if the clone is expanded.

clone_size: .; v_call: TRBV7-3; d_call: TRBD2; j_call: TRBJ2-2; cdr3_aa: CASSLTGLGAGELFF; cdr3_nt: TGTGCCAGCAGCCTTACGGGACTAGGAGCCGGGGAGCTGTTTTTT
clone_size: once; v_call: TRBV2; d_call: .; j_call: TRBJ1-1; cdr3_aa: CASSDPGDSAEAFF; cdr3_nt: TGTGCCAGCAGTGATCCCGGGGACTCCGCTGAAGCTTTCTTT
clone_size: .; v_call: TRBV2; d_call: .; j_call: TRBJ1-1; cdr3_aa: CASSDHGREAFF; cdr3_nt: TGTGCCAGCAGTGACCACGGACGGGAAGCTTTCTTT
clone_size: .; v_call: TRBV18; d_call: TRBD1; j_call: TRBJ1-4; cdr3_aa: CASSPGQGANEKLFF; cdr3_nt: TGTGCCAGCTCACCAGGCCAGGGGGCTAATGAAAAACTGTTTTTT
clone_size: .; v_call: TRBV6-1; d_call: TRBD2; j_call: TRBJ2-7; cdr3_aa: CASSESGGGAYEQYF; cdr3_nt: TGTGCCAGCAGTGAATCCGGCGGGGGGGCTTACGAGCAGTACTTC
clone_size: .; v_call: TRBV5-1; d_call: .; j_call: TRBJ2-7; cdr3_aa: CASSLMWQGSHEQYF; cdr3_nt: TGCGCCAGCAGCTTGATGTGGCAGGGTAGCCACGAGCAGTACTTC
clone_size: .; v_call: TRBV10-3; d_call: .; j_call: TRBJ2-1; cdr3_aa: CAIMAESYNEQFF; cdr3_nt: TGTGCCATCATGGCGGAGTCCTACAATGAGCAGTTCTTC
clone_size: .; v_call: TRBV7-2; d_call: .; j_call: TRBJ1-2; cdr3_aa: CASARGNREGYGYTF; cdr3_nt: TGTGCCAGCGCCCGGGGAAACAGGGAAGGCTATGGCTACACCTTC
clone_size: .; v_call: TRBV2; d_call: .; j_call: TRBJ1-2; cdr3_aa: CASSEFSSYGYTF; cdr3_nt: TGTGCCAGCAGTGAATTCTCGAGTTATGGCTACACCTTC
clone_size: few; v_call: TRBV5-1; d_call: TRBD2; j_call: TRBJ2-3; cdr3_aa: CASSLWASGSDTQYF; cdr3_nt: TGCGCCAGCAGCTTGTGGGCTAGCGGGTCAGATACGCAGTATTTT
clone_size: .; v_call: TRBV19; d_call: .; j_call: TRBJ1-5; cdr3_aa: CASTVMNQPQHF; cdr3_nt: TGTGCCAGTACCGTCATGAATCAGCCCCAGCATTTT
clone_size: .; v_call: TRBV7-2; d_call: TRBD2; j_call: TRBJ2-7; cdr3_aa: CASSPGLAGVGEQYF; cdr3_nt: TGTGCCAGCAGTCCCGGGTTAGCGGGAGTAGGTGAGCAGTACTTC
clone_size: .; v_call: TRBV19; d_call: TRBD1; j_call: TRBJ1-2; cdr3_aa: CASSSNPGTGIRVGYGYTF; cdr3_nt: TGTGCCAGTAGTAGCAACCCCGGGACAGGGATCCGGGTTGGCTATGGCTACACCTTC
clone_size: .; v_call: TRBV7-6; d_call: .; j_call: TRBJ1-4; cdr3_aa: CASSPRTDFNEKLFF; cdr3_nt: TGTGCCAGCAGCCCCAGGACGGATTTTAATGAAAAACTGTTTTTT
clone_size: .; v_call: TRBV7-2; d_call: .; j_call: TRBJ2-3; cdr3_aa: CASSLAGGRRDTQYF; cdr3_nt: TGTGCCAGCAGCTTAGCGGGGGGGCGCCGAGATACGCAGTATTTT
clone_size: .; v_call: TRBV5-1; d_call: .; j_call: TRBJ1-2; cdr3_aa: CASSPGDNRGYGYTF; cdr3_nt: TGCGCCAGCAGCCCCGGGGATAACAGAGGCTATGGCTACACCTTC
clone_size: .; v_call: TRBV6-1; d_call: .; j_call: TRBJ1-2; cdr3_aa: CASSERLYGYTF; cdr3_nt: TGTGCCAGCAGTGAACGGCTCTATGGCTACACCTTC
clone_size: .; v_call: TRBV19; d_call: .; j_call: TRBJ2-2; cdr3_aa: CASQGLRRNTGELFF; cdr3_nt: TGTGCCAGCCAGGGACTCAGGCGGAACACCGGGGAGCTGTTTTTT
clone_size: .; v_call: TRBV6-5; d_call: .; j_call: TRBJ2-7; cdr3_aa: CASSYWGTSNEQYF; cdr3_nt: TGTGCCAGCAGTTACTGGGGGACTTCCAACGAGCAGTACTTC
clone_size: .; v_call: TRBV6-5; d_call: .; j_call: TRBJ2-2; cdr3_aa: CASRQGDVGELFF; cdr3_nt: TGTGCCAGCAGACAGGGAGATGTCGGGGAGCTGTTTTTT
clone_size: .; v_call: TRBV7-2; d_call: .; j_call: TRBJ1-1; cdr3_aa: CASSLDPGTEAFF; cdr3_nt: TGTGCCAGCAGCTTAGATCCCGGCACTGAAGCTTTCTTT
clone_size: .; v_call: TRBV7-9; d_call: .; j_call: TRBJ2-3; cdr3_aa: CASSFGGQTDTQYF; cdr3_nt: TGTGCCAGCAGCTTCGGGGGCCAAACAGATACGCAGTATTTT
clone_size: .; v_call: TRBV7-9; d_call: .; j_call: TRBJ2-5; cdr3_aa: CASSQTAQETQYF; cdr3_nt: TGTGCCAGCAGCCAAACAGCCCAAGAGACCCAGTACTTC
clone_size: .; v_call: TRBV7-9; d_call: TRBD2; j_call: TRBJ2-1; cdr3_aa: CASSPSGRASSEQFF; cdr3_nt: TGTGCCAGCAGCCCTAGCGGGAGGGCCTCGAGTGAGCAGTTCTTC
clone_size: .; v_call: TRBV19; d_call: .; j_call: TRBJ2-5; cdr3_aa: CASSSGPVEETQYF; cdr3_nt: TGTGCCAGTAGTTCGGGCCCGGTGGAAGAGACCCAGTACTTC